The clone carrying this TCR beta chain was detected only once. Next came a second PCR, run for about 7 to 11 cycles, which used a sample-barcoded 5' primer along with a J-beta primer mix. Every cDNA was tagged by a template-switch adaptor with 12 random nucleotides. TCRdb reanalysed the 5' RACE reads using MiXCR and keeps one entry per CDR3 protein. The sample gives some 1.6 million distinct CDR3 sequences, roughly a third of which show up once; 10% to 12% is in the top ten. V gave up 4 bases and J gave up 6 bases; unmatched junction bases: 2. The length of the CDR3 is 14 residues. The germline V gene encodes CDR1 SGHRS and CDR2 YFSETQ. These data belong to a study of blood T cells in healthy people across ages.

Source material: blood. The TCR sequence derives from a woman aged 30 to 39 in good health. This rearrangement joins TRBV5-1 to TRBJ2-4; 12 bases map to TRBD2. CDR3 amino acids: CASSQGLAGNIQYF. The CDR3 nucleotides read TGCGCCAGCAGCCAGGGACTAGCGGGAAACATTCAGTACTTC.